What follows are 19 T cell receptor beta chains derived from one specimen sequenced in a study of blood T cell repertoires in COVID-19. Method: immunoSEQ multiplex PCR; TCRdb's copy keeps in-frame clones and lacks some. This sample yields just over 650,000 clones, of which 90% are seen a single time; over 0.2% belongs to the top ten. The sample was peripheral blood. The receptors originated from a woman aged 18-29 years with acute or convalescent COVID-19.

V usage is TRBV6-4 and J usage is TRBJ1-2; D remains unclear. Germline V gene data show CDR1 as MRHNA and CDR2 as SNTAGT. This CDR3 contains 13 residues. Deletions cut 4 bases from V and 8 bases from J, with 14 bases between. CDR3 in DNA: TGTGCCAGCAGTGCGGAGGGATTTACCGGCTACACCTTC. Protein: CASSAEGFTGYTF.

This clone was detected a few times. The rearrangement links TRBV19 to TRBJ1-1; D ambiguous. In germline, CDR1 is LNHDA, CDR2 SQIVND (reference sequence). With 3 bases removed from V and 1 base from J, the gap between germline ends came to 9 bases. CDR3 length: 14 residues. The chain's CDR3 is CASSINPGNTEAFF. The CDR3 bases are TGTGCCAGTAGTATCAATCCCGGGAACACTGAAGCTTTCTTT.

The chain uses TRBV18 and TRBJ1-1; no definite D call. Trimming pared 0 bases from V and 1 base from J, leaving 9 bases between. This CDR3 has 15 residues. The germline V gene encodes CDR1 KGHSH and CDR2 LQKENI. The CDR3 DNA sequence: TGTGCCAGCTCACCACCCGAGGGTCCGAACACTGAAGCTTTCTTT. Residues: CASSPPEGPNTEAFF.

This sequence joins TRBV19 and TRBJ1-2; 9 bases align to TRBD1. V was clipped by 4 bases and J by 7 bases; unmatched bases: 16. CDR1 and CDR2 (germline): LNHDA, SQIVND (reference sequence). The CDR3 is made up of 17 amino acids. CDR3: CASSTTPTGTGIGGYTF. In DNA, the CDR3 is TGTGCCAGTAGTACCACACCCACCGGGACAGGGATCGGTGGCTACACCTTC.

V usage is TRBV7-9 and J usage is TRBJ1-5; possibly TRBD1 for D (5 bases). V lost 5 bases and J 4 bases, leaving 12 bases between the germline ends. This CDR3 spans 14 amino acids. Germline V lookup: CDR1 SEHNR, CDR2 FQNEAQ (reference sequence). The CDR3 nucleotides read TGTGCCAGCAGCCCGTCGGGGGGGAATCAGCCCCAGCATTTT. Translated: CASSPSGGNQPQHF.

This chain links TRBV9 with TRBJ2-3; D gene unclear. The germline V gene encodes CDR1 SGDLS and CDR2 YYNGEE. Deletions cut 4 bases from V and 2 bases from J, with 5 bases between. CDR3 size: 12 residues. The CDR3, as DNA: TGTGCCAGCAGCCTCCCCACAGATACGCAGTATTTT. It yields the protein CASSLPTDTQYF.

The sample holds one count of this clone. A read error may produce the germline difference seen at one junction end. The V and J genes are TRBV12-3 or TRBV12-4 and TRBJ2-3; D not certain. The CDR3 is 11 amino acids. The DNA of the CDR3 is TGTGCCAGCAGTCCCCAAAATACACAGTATTTT. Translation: CASSPQNTQYF.

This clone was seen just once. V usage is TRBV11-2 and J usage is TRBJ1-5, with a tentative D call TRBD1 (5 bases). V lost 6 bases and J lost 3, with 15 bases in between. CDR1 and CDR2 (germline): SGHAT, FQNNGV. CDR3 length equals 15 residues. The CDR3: CASSLTGGINQPQHF. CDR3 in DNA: TGTGCCAGCAGTCTCACCGGGGGGATCAATCAGCCCCAGCATTTT.

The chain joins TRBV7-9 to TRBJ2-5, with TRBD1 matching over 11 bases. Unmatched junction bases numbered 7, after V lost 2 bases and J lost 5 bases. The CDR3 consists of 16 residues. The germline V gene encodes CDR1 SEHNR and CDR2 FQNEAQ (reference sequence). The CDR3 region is CASSLRGQGVRETQYF. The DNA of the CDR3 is TGTGCCAGCAGCTTAAGGGGACAGGGGGTTCGGGAGACCCAGTACTTC.

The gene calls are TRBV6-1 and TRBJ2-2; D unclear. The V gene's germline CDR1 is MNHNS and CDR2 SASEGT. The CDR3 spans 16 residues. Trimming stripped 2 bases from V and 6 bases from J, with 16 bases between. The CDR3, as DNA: TGTGCCAGCAGTGAATTGTCCTCAACCGCGGCCGGGGAGCTGTTTTTT. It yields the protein CASSELSSTAAGELFF.

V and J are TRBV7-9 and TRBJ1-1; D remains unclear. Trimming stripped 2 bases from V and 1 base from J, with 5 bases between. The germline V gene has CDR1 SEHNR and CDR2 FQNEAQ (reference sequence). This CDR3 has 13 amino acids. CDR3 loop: CASSLRSNTEAFF. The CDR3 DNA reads TGTGCCAGCAGCTTACGGTCGAACACTGAAGCTTTCTTT.

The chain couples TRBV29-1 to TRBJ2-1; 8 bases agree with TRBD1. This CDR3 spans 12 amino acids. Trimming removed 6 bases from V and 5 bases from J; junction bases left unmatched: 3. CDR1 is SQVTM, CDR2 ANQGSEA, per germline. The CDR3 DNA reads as TGCAGCGTGGACAGGGCCCACAATGAGCAGTTCTTC. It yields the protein CSVDRAHNEQFF.

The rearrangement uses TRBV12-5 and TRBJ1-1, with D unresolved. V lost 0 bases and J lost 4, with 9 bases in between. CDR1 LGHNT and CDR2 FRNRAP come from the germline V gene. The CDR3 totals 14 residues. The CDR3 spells CASGLVSASTEAFF. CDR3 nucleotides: TGTGCTAGTGGTTTGGTATCCGCTAGCACTGAAGCTTTCTTT. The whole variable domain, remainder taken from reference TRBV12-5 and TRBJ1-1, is DARVTQTPRHKVTEMGQEVTMRCQPILGHNTVFWYRQTMMQGLELLAYFRNRAPLDDSGMPKDRFSAEMPDATLATLKIQPSEPRDSAVYFCASGLVSASTEAFFGQGTRLTVV.

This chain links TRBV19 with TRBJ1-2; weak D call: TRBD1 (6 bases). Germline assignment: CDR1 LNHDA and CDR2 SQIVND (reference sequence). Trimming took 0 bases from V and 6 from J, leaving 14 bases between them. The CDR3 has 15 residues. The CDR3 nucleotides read TGTGCCAGTAGTATAGACGCAGGGGCGGCGAATGGCTACACCTTC. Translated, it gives CASSIDAGAANGYTF.

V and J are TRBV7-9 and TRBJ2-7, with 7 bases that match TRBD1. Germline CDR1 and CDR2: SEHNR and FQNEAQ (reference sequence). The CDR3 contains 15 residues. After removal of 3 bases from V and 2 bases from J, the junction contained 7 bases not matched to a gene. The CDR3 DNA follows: TGTGCCAGCAGCTTGGGAGACAGGGTTGCCTACGAGCAGTACTTC. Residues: CASSLGDRVAYEQYF. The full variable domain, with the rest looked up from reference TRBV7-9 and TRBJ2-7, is DTGVSQNPRHKITKRGQNVTFRCDPISEHNRLYWYRQTLGQGPEFLTYFQNEAQLEKSRLLSDRFSAERPKGSFSTLEIQRTEQGDSAMYLCASSLGDRVAYEQYFGPGTRLTVT.

The chain's CDR3 is CASSQDRRTGDMNTEAFF. CDR3 sequence (DNA): TGCGCCAGCAGCCAAGACAGGAGGACAGGGGATATGAACACTGAAGCTTTCTTT. This chain links TRBV4-3 with TRBJ1-1, with TRBD1 identical over 9 bases. The CDR3 is 18 residues long. Trimming took 0 bases from V and 0 from J; bases not matched to a gene: 8. Germline V CDR1 and CDR2: LGHNA, YSLEER.

In DNA, the CDR3 is TGTGCCATCAGCCGACAGGGGGAGTACCAAGAGACCCAGTACTTC. The encoded protein is CAISRQGEYQETQYF. The rearrangement uses TRBV10-3 and TRBJ2-5; 9 bases line up with TRBD1. This CDR3 is 15 amino acids long. The V segment lost 6 bases and the J segment 0 bases; nucleotides outside the gene matches: 5. CDR1 and CDR2 (germline): ENHRY, SYGVKD.

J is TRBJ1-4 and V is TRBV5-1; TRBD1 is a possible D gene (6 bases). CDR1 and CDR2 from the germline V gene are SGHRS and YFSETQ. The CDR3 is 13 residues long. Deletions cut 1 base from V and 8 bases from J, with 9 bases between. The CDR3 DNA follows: TGCGCCAGCAGCTTGCAGGGGCTCGAAAAACTGTTTTTT. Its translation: CASSLQGLEKLFF.

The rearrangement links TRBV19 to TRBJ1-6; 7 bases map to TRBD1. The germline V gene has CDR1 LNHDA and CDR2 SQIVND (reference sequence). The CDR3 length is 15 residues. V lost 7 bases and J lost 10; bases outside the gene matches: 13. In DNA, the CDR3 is TGTGCCAGTACAAAGGCGGACAGGCTAATCTCACCCCTCCACTTT. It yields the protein CASTKADRLISPLHF.